The TCR beta chain described here comes from a study of control samples from healthy donors and cancer patients. Profiling relied on immunoSEQ multiplex PCR, and the TCRdb table lists in-frame clones only, not all of them. The sample holds more than 110,000 clones, 80% to 95% seen once. Germline CDR1 SGDLS, CDR2 YYNGEE. The CDR3 spans 19 residues. With 3 bases removed from V and 4 bases from J, the gap between germline ends came to 28 bases. The sequencing input was blood. The clonotype comes from a man under 40 in good health. This chain uses TRBV9 with TRBJ1-2, with D possibly being TRBD1 (6 bases). The CDR3 is CASSGCPSNCRGRGYGYTF. The CDR3 DNA follows: TGTGCCAGCAGCGGATGTCCAAGTAATTGTAGGGGCAGGGGCTATGGCTACACCTTC. Using reference TRBV9 and TRBJ1-2 for the parts outside the CDR3, the full variable domain is DSGVTQTPKHLITATGQRVTLRCSPRSGDLSVYWYQQSLDQGLQFLIQYYNGEERAKGNILERFSAQQFPDLHSELNLSSLELGDSALYFCASSGCPSNCRGRGYGYTFGSGTRLTVV.